The 28 T cell receptor beta chains below come from one sample, sequenced in a study of shared clonotypes between healthy human individuals. Naive CD8 isolation took CD45RO-negative cells positively selected for CCR7 and excluded terminally differentiated effector memory CD45RA+ cells. TCRdb keeps only in-frame clones here, not all; method: immunoSEQ multiplex PCR. The data show 650,000 to 800,000 clones, just over 90% seen once. Sequenced sample: naive CD8+ T cells sorted from blood. The receptors stem from a young man in good health.

The gene calls are TRBV29-1 and TRBJ2-5; D is uncertain. CDR1 SQVTM and CDR2 ANQGSEA come from the germline V gene. The CDR3 spans 17 residues. V gave up 0 bases and J gave up 11 bases, with 28 bases separating them. The CDR3 is CSVEDRTVRYLGLTQYF. CDR3 in DNA: TGCAGCGTTGAAGATCGAACAGTGCGGTACCTCGGGTTGACGCAGTACTTC.

V and J are TRBV11-2 and TRBJ2-1; 7 nucleotides agree with TRBD2. The V and J ends lost 1 base and 4 bases, in that order; junction bases with no gene match: 7. CDR1 and CDR2 from the germline V gene are SGHAT and FQNNGV. CDR3 length: 16 amino acids. The CDR3 region is CASSLGAGDPYNEQFF. The DNA for the CDR3 is TGTGCCAGCAGCTTAGGGGCGGGAGATCCTTACAATGAGCAGTTCTTC.

The V call is TRBV7-3, the J call TRBJ2-1; D gene ambiguous. The CDR3 is made up of 13 amino acids. Germline V gives CDR1 SGHTA, CDR2 FQGTGA. Trimming stripped 4 bases from V and 4 bases from J, with 8 bases between. CDR3 protein: CASSSMGYNEQFF. The CDR3 region has the DNA TGTGCCAGCAGCTCTATGGGGTACAATGAGCAGTTCTTC.

The chain uses TRBV5-1 and TRBJ2-1, with D possibly TRBD2 on 5 matching bases. The V gene lost 3 bases and the J gene lost 0 bases, with 16 bases spanning the gap. Germline-derived CDR1 and CDR2 are SGHRS and YFSETQ. The CDR3 is 17 residues long. The CDR3 DNA reads as TGCGCCAGCAGCTCTCGACACCGGGGAAGCTCCTACAATGAGCAGTTCTTC. Its protein product is CASSSRHRGSSYNEQFF. Full variable domain (outside the CDR3, taken from reference TRBV5-1 and TRBJ2-1): KAGVTQTPRYLIKTRGQQVTLSCSPISGHRSVSWYQQTPGQGLQFLFEYFSETQRNKGNFPGRFSGRQFSNSRSEMNVSTLELGDSALYLCASSSRHRGSSYNEQFFGPGTRLTVL.

The V gene is TRBV7-8, the J gene TRBJ2-6; unclear D gene. Trimming stripped 4 bases from V and 5 bases from J, with 18 bases between. Germline V gene data show CDR1 as SGHVS and CDR2 as FQNEAQ. The CDR3 sequence is 17 residues long. The CDR3 protein is CASSCWYPQSRANVLTF. In DNA form, the CDR3 reads TGTGCCAGCAGCTGTTGGTACCCACAAAGTCGGGCCAACGTCCTGACTTTC.

The rearrangement uses TRBV29-1 and TRBJ2-1; D is unresolved. The CDR3 is made up of 14 amino acids. V lost 4 bases and J lost 1, with 11 bases in between. From germline, CDR1 is SQVTM and CDR2 ANQGSEA. The CDR3 loop reads CSVVDRVSYNEQFF. The CDR3 nucleotides are TGCAGCGTTGTGGACCGGGTGTCCTACAATGAGCAGTTCTTC.

This chain links TRBV4-1 with TRBJ2-3, with 11 bases aligning to TRBD2. CDR1 and CDR2 (germline): MGHRA, YSYEKL. The ends lost 0 bases at V and 4 bases at J; junction bases unmatched: 15. The CDR3 runs to 20 residues. This chain's CDR3 is CASSQEEWLAGGLTPDTQYF. As DNA, the CDR3 is TGCGCCAGCAGCCAAGAGGAGTGGCTAGCGGGAGGCCTCACACCAGATACGCAGTATTTT.

This chain joins TRBV6-5 and TRBJ2-4; D is ambiguous. Germline lookup yields CDR1 MNHEY and CDR2 SVGAGI. With 2 bases removed from V and 3 bases from J, the gap between germline ends came to 5 bases. CDR3 length equals 13 residues. For the CDR3, the DNA is TGTGCCAGCAGTTACAACAGCAAAAACATTCAGTACTTC. Protein: CASSYNSKNIQYF.

The gene calls are TRBV5-6 and TRBJ2-3, with D perhaps TRBD1 (5 bases). Trimming removed 4 bases at V and 4 bases at J, with 13 bases between. The CDR3 is 14 amino acids. Germline-derived CDR1 and CDR2 are SGHDT and YYEEEE. The CDR3 sequence: CASSTDSAPDTQYF. Here the CDR3 DNA reads TGTGCCAGCAGCACAGACAGTGCCCCAGATACGCAGTATTTT.

The genes are TRBV28 and TRBJ2-2, with 12 bases matching TRBD1. CDR1 is MDHEN and CDR2 is SYDVKM in the germline V gene. The V and J ends lost 3 bases and 7 bases, in that order; junction bases with no gene match: 6. This CDR3 region has 16 residues. The CDR3 sequence is CASSLRDRGLIGELFF. Here the CDR3 DNA reads TGTGCCAGCAGTTTGCGGGACAGGGGGCTGATCGGGGAGCTGTTTTTT. The whole variable domain, remainder taken from reference TRBV28 and TRBJ2-2, is DVKVTQSSRYLVKRTGEKVFLECVQDMDHENMFWYRQDPGLGLRLIYFSYDVKMKEKGDIPEGYSVSREKKERFSLILESASTNQTSMYLCASSLRDRGLIGELFFGEGSRLTVL.

As regards this clone: This sample includes further DNA sequences coding for the same CDR3. The genes are TRBV5-6 and TRBJ2-1; weak D call: TRBD2 (5 bases). Deletions cut 4 bases from V and 0 bases from J, with 14 bases between. Germline V lookup: CDR1 SGHDT, CDR2 YYEEEE. This CDR3 comprises 16 residues. The CDR3 DNA follows: TGTGCCAGCAGCCTGGGCGGTGGGAGCTCCTACAATGAGCAGTTCTTC. Protein product: CASSLGGGSSYNEQFF.

The chain combines TRBV15 with TRBJ2-1; 13 bases fit TRBD2. Germline V gives CDR1 LNHNV, CDR2 YYDKDF (reference sequence). Trimming removed 3 bases from V and 8 bases from J; junction bases left unmatched: 7. This CDR3 is built from 16 residues. This CDR3 is CATSSGWTSGRDEQFF. DNA of the CDR3: TGTGCCACCAGCAGCGGCTGGACTAGCGGGAGAGATGAGCAGTTCTTC.

The chain joins TRBV27 to TRBJ2-3, with 7 bases fitting TRBD2. Germline loops: CDR1 MNHEY, CDR2 SMNVEV (reference sequence). This CDR3 is 15 amino acids long. J lost 8 bases, V lost 3 bases, and 11 bases had no gene match. The chain's CDR3 is CASSFLADKPSTQYF. CDR3 nucleotides: TGTGCCAGCAGTTTTCTAGCGGATAAGCCTAGTACGCAGTATTTT.

This clone was seen just once. J is TRBJ1-5 and V is TRBV7-6; the D is unclear. Germline CDR1 reads SGHVS; CDR2 reads FNYEAQ. With 5 bases removed from V and 7 bases from J, the gap between germline ends came to 18 bases. This CDR3 is 15 amino acids long. The CDR3 spells CASSPSAGFNQPQHF. CDR3 nucleotide sequence: TGTGCCAGCAGCCCCTCGGCGGGGTTTAACCAGCCCCAGCATTTT.

CDR3 region: CASSFDRDGTGELFF. Written as DNA, the CDR3 is TGTGCCAGCAGCTTCGACAGGGACGGCACCGGGGAGCTGTTTTTT. The chain has TRBV11-3 and TRBJ2-2, with 7 bases lining up with TRBD1. CDR1 and CDR2 (germline): SGHNT, YENEEA. V shed 3 bases, J shed 4 bases, and the junction held 5 bases outside the gene matches. The CDR3 loop spans 15 amino acids.

CDR3 nucleotides: TGTGCCAGCAGCTCCCGGGGGTCCGGGGCCAACGTCCTGACTTTC. Translation: CASSSRGSGANVLTF. The rearrangement uses TRBV11-3 and TRBJ2-6, with D perhaps matching TRBD2 (6 bases). V was trimmed by 4 bases and J by 4 bases, leaving 11 bases between them. The CDR3 consists of 15 residues. CDR1 SGHNT and CDR2 YENEEA come from the germline V gene.

The chain links TRBV27 to TRBJ2-7; D unclear. Deletions cut 6 bases from V and 2 bases from J, with 11 bases between. This CDR3 spans 13 amino acids. Germline-derived CDR1 and CDR2 are MNHEY and SMNVEV (reference sequence). Here the CDR3 DNA reads TGTGCCAGCAGAACCGGCCGTACCTACGAGCAGTACTTC. Encoded protein: CASRTGRTYEQYF.

The V gene is TRBV27, the J gene TRBJ2-5; D not resolved. Germline V gives CDR1 MNHEY, CDR2 SMNVEV (reference sequence). The CDR3 covers 16 residues. Trimming removed 5 bases from V and 5 bases from J, with 21 bases in between. The CDR3 here is CASSPLHSLGWETQYF. The CDR3 bases are TGTGCCAGCAGTCCCCTCCACTCACTGGGTTGGGAGACCCAGTACTTC.

The chain has TRBV11-2 and TRBJ2-2; D is possibly TRBD2 (5 bases). CDR3 size: 16 residues. The germline CDR1 and CDR2 sequences are SGHAT and FQNNGV. V lost 6 bases and J lost 4, with 18 bases in between. The CDR3 spells CASRGLSKSGTGELFF. In DNA, the CDR3 is TGTGCCAGCAGAGGACTCTCCAAAAGTGGCACCGGGGAGCTGTTTTTT.

This chain uses TRBV14 with TRBJ2-7; TRBD2 matches 9 bases. J gave up 4 bases and V 4 bases, and 5 bases lay outside the gene matches. The CDR3 covers 14 residues. Germline lookup yields CDR1 SGHDN and CDR2 FVKESK. CDR3 sequence: CASSPPSGVYEQYF. CDR3 sequence (DNA): TGTGCCAGCAGCCCACCTAGCGGGGTATACGAGCAGTACTTC.

The chain employs TRBV7-9 and TRBJ2-5, with a tentative D call TRBD1 (6 bases). Germline V gene sequence: CDR1 SEHNR, CDR2 FQNEAQ (reference sequence). V lost 2 bases and J lost 1, with 14 bases in between. The CDR3 spans 16 residues. CDR3 bases: TGTGCCAGCAGCTTACGATACCGGGACACCCAAGAGACCCAGTACTTC. Amino acids: CASSLRYRDTQETQYF.

This chain connects TRBV5-8 to TRBJ2-1, with 16 bases identical to TRBD2. From germline, CDR1 is SGHTS and CDR2 YDEGEE. V lost 3 bases to trimming and J lost 4 bases; unmatched junction nucleotides: 1. The CDR3 totals 16 residues. The CDR3 protein is CASSSGLAGGYNEQFF. DNA for the CDR3: TGTGCCAGCAGCTCGGGACTAGCGGGAGGGTACAATGAGCAGTTCTTC.

The chain links TRBV4-1 to TRBJ2-5, with 9 nucleotides matching TRBD2. Germline lookup yields CDR1 MGHRA and CDR2 YSYEKL. CDR3 size: 16 residues. After removal of 3 bases from V and 0 bases from J, the junction contained 5 bases not matched to a gene. CDR3 protein: CASSHPAGGNQETQYF. Written as DNA, the CDR3 is TGCGCCAGCAGCCACCCAGCGGGAGGAAACCAAGAGACCCAGTACTTC.

V is TRBV9 and J is TRBJ2-7, with D possibly matching TRBD1 (6 bases). Germline-derived CDR1 and CDR2 are SGDLS and YYNGEE. V lost 3 bases, J lost 4 bases, and 23 bases lay in between. The CDR3 extends over 17 amino acids. The CDR3 region is CASSALPTTGFAYEQYF. The CDR3 region has the DNA TGTGCCAGCAGCGCCCTCCCCACAACAGGGTTTGCTTACGAGCAGTACTTC.

The genes are TRBV4-3 and TRBJ2-1; a weak D match, TRBD2 (5 bases). Germline V CDR1 and CDR2: LGHNA, YSLEER. The CDR3 has 17 amino acids. V was trimmed by 0 bases and J by 8 bases, leaving 20 bases between them. The CDR3 protein is CASSQDFSGSLIDEQFF. DNA for the CDR3: TGCGCCAGCAGCCAAGATTTTTCGGGGAGCCTTATCGATGAGCAGTTCTTC.

The rearrangement links TRBV7-9 to TRBJ2-7, with D possibly TRBD1 on 5 matching bases. Trimming stripped 7 bases from V and 2 bases from J, with 27 bases between. The V gene's germline CDR1 is SEHNR and CDR2 FQNEAQ (reference sequence). This CDR3 comprises 18 residues. The CDR3 DNA reads TGTGCCAGCACCCCCGGGCTAGGGTTGGGTCAGGGTGCCTACGAGCAGTACTTC. This gives the protein CASTPGLGLGQGAYEQYF.

Note on this clone: The sample contains more than one DNA sequence encoding this CDR3. The J gene is TRBJ1-1, the V gene TRBV9; D remains ambiguous. V shed 2 bases and J shed 1 base, with 6 bases lying between them. This CDR3 region has 13 residues. Per germline, CDR1 SGDLS and CDR2 YYNGEE. The CDR3 nucleotides are TGTGCCAGCAGCGTTTCAGAGAACACTGAAGCTTTCTTT. Its translation is CASSVSENTEAFF.

The chain combines TRBV29-1 with TRBJ2-7; D uncertain. V was trimmed by 7 bases and J by 3 bases, leaving 16 bases between them. In germline, CDR1 is SQVTM, CDR2 ANQGSEA. The CDR3 runs to 13 residues. The CDR3 spells CSALTLVDYEQYF. Here the CDR3 DNA reads TGCAGCGCCTTGACTCTTGTGGACTACGAGCAGTACTTC.